This T cell receptor (beta chain) came from a study of human T cells and chemical hapten exposure. Looking at the study overall: Patients, mostly women, had alopecia areata, alopecia totalis or alopecia universalis.

Described time point: patch test 2, 6 weeks after DPC sensitization. The treatment was: therapeutic diphenylcyclopropenone sensitization with weekly scalp DPC. In TCRdb, the RACE reads were re-called with MiXCR into one record per CDR3 protein. The repertoire holds a few hundred thousand distinct CDR3 sequences, with about 6% as singletons. Study-wide results and limits: Patch test score showed a positive correlation with PT1 expanded TCR counts. Versus controls, significantly more large CDR3 similarity clusters arose from expanded TCRs.

The CDR3 is 14 amino acids. Trimming left V 8 bases short and J 1 base short, with 14 bases between. The germline gives CDR1 SGHVS, CDR2 FQNEAQ. This clonotype showed up many times. No antigen is known for it. Sequenced here: whole blood, sampled in connection with sensitization to the hapten diphenylcyclopropenone (DPC). The chain combines TRBV7-8 with TRBJ1-1; D gene ambiguous. The source is a woman aged 18 to 35 with alopecia areata. Some clones in this sample may be carry-over from other donors' samples. The DNA of the CDR3 is TGTGCCAGCTCCGGTTTGGTCTCGAACACTGAAGCTTTCTTT. It codes for CASSGLVSNTEAFF.